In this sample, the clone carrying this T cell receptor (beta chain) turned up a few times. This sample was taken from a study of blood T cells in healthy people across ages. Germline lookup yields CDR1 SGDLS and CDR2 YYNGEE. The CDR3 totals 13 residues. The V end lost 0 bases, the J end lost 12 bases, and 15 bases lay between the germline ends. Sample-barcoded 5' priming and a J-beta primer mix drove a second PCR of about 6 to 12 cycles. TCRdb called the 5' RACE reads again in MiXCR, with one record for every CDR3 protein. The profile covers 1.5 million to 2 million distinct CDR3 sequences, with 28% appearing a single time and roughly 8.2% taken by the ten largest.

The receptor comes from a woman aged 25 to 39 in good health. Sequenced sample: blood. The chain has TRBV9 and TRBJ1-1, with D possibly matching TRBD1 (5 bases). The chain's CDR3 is CASSVDGREGSFF. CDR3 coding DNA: TGTGCCAGCAGCGTAGACGGCAGGGAAGGGTCTTTCTTT.